This note documents a single T cell receptor beta chain sequence. Its antigen specificity is not known. No quality values exist for individual bases; no much larger clone is one base distant. The sample comes from a study of blood T cells in healthy people across ages (dated by TCRdb to about 2015). About the study as a whole: Template switching captured roughly one uniquely barcoded TCR beta cDNA molecule per two T cells in model experiments. To track age-related changes in TCR beta repertoire diversity, the study relied on deep sequencing normalized with unique cDNA molecular identifiers. The study analyzed two additional independent replicas of 1 million unique cDNA reads from the same blood draw for two donors, one aged 18 to 30 and one aged 80 or older. Four age groups were formed from the donors: young (average about 15 years), middle-aged (around 40), aged (about 62) and long-lived (approximately 80).

What the work shows at the level of the full study, not this receptor alone: Compared with the aged group, the long-lived group had more naive CD4+ T cells, fewer expanded clones and increased TCR diversity, a pattern suggesting age selection. Total diversity estimates from one million sequenced T cells were considered lower bounds and underestimates. The CMV infection status of donors was not known, potentially confounding age-related changes in expanded clonotypes. The percentage of naive T cells measured by flow cytometry correlated strongly with observed TCR beta diversity. Because profiling used bulk unsorted PBMCs, naive and antigen-experienced compartments could not be compared conclusively. As age increased, observed TCR beta diversity per million T cells dropped in a roughly linear way, and a significant reduction was already evident by age around 41.

Systemically healthy Caucasian individuals from Russia, over 30 in total and aged roughly 6 to 95 years, were included as donors. Each donor gave roughly 9 milliliters of peripheral blood, drawn into EDTA-treated Vacutainer tubes. PBMCs were isolated by Ficoll-Paque density-gradient centrifugation, with at least 7 million obtained per sample. Total RNA, at least 6 micrograms per sample, was extracted from PBMCs with Trizol reagent. Naive CD45RAhigh/CD27high T cell percentages were measured by flow cytometry on a PBMC aliquot from every donor. Library method: 5' RACE. The sequencing machine was an Illumina HiSeq 2500. The second PCR ran for about 7 to 11 cycles and used a J-beta primer mix along with a sample-barcoded 5' primer. A unique molecular identifier was introduced onto each TCR beta cDNA molecule by a template-switch 5' adaptor carrying 12 random nucleotides. Each sample yielded at least 2.5 million CDR3-containing paired-end reads. The Mint cDNA synthesis kit, primed by a TRBC-specific oligonucleotide, was used to synthesize first-strand cDNA from all RNA. After uracil-DNA glycosylase treatment, a first 18-cycle PCR used universal primers M1SS and BC2_uni_R on all cDNA. The original pipeline was this. For normalization, 1 million high-quality reads were randomly selected from each sample, with every read carrying a distinct molecular identifier. Reads with shared molecular identifiers were discarded instead of being binned into consensus sequences. MiTCR, with a Q25 quality threshold and the strictest error-elimination algorithm, was used for CDR3 identification, clonotype clustering and error correction. A nonparametric unseen species model with Euler transformation was used to estimate a lower bound on total TCR beta diversity. TCRdb cleaned the public reads at Q25 with fastp, built clones with MiXCR and kept in-frame beta chains. Here each entry gathers all rows of one CDR3 protein and keeps the most common genes and DNA. The V and J calls come from TCRdb's annotation, not from the publication. The sample data list 750,000 to 850,000 distinct CDR3 sequences, and more than 20% of these were observed just once. The top ten clonotypes cover 3% to 4.5% of the sample.

This sample also appeared in a second study, on T cells of mothers and their children. The other study reports the following: Donors were nine systemically healthy Caucasian individuals: three mothers and their six children. cDNA synthesis used all of the extracted RNA, with 1.5 ug of RNA in each 15 ul reaction. In the second PCR, the M1S primer added sample barcodes and 2-4 random nucleotides. Over 9 million TCR beta CDR3 reads came from each mother, compared with a few million reads from each child. In both related and unrelated pairs, thymic selection shapes the output of TCR recombination in a similar way, with inherited differences having only a minor effect. Related mother-child pairs always showed normalized repertoire overlap that was slightly higher than in unrelated mother-child pairs, though the difference was never significant. No persistent microchimeric T cell clones were found, with a detection sensitivity of approximately 110 clones per million clonotypes. To look for features that set related mother-child pairs apart from unrelated individuals, the researchers ran deep NGS to compare the TCR beta repertoires of mothers and children. Mothers averaged roughly 36 +/- 4 years of age and children averaged approximately 12 +/- 4 years. After adapters were ligated using NEBNext reagents, the libraries underwent 100+100 nt paired-end sequencing on an Illumina HiSeq 2000. Mother and child libraries were prepared a month apart and sequenced in separate runs to prevent cross-contamination. For each donor, somewhere between roughly 500,000 and 2,100,000 distinct TCR beta clonotypes were identified. Naive TCR beta clonotypes were estimated from low-frequency clonotypes matched to each donor's FACS-determined naive share, without sorting.

The TCR originated in a boy under 18 in good health. The sequenced material came from blood.

This receptor has the CDR3 CSALDRGNEKLFF. The DNA sequence reads TGCAGTGCGTTAGACAGGGGTAATGAAAAACTGTTTTTT. This chain joins TRBV20-1 to TRBJ1-4; TRBD1 agrees with 8 junctional bases. After removal of 6 bases from V and 4 bases from J, the junction retains 4 bases not matched to a gene. CDR1 DFQATT and CDR2 SNEGSKA are derived from the germline V gene (reference sequence). The CDR3 sequence holds 13 residues, the cysteine and phenylalanine included. Just the 39-base CDR3 DNA is kept, in frame starting at base 1.